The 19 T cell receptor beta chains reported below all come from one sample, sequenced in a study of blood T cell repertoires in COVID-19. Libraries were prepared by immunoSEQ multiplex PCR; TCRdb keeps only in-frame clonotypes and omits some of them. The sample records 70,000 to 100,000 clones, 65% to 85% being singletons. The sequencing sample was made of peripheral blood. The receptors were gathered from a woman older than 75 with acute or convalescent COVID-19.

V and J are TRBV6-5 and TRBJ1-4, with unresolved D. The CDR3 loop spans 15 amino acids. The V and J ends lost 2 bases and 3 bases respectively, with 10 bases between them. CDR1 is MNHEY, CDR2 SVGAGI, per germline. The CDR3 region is CASSYSGQANEKLFF. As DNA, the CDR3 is TGTGCCAGCAGTTACAGCGGGCAGGCTAATGAAAAACTGTTTTTT.

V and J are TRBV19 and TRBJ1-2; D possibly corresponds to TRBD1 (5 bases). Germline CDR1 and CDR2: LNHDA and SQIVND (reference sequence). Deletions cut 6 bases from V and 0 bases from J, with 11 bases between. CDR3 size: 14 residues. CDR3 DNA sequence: TGTGCCAGTAGCAAGGGGCAGGCTAACTATGGCTACACCTTC. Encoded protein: CASSKGQANYGYTF.

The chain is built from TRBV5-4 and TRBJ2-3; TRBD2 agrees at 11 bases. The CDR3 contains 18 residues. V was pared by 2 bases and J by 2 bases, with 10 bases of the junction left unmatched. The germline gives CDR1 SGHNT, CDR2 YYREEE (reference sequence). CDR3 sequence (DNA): TGTGCCAGCAGCTTTCCGGGACTAGCGGTGCAAGCCACAGATACGCAGTATTTT. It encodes CASSFPGLAVQATDTQYF.

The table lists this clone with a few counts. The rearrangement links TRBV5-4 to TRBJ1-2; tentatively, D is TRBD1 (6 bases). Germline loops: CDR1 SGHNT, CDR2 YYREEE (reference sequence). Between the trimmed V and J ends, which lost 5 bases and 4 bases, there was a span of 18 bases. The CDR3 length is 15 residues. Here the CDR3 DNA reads TGTGCCAGCAGGAACCCTACAGGGCTTGGCTATGGCTACACCTTC. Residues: CASRNPTGLGYGYTF. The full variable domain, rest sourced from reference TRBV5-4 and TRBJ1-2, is ETGVTQSPTHLIKTRGQQVTLRCSSQSGHNTVSWYQQALGQGPQFIFQYYREEENGRGNFPPRFSGLQFPNYSSELNVNALELDDSALYLCASRNPTGLGYGYTFGSGTRLTVV.

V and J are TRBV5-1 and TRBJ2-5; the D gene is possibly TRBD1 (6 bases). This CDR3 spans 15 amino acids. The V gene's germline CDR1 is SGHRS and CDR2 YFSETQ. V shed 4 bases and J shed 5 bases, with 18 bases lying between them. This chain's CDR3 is CASSHELRGWETQYF. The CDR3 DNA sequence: TGCGCCAGCAGCCACGAACTCAGGGGATGGGAGACCCAGTACTTC. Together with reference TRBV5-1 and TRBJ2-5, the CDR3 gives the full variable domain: KAGVTQTPRYLIKTRGQQVTLSCSPISGHRSVSWYQQTPGQGLQFLFEYFSETQRNKGNFPGRFSGRQFSNSRSEMNVSTLELGDSALYLCASSHELRGWETQYFGPGTRLLVL.

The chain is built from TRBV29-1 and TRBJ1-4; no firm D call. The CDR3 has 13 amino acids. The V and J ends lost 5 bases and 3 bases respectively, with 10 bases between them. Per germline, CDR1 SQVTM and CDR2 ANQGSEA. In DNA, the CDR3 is TGCAGCGTTCAAGGACTGTCTAATGAAAAACTGTTTTTT. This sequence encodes CSVQGLSNEKLFF.

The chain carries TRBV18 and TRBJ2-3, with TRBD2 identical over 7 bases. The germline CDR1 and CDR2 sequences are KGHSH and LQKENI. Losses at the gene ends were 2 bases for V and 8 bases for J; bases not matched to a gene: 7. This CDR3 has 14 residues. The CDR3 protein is CASSPREGVGTQYF. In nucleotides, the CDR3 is TGTGCCAGCTCACCAAGGGAGGGAGTCGGTACGCAGTATTTT.

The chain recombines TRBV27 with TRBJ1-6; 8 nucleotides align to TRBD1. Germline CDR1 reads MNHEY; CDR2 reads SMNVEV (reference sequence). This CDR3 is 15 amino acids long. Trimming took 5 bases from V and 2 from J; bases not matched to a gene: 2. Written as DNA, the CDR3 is TGTGCCAGCAGTATACAGGGGGCCTATAATTCACCCCTCCACTTT. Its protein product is CASSIQGAYNSPLHF.

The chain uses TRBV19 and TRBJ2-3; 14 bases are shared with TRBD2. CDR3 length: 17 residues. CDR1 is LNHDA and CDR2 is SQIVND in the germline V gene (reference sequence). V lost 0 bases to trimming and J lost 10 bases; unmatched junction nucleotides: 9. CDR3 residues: CASSIDSTSGGANPQYF. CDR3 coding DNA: TGTGCCAGTAGTATAGATTCGACTAGCGGGGGGGCTAATCCGCAGTATTTT.

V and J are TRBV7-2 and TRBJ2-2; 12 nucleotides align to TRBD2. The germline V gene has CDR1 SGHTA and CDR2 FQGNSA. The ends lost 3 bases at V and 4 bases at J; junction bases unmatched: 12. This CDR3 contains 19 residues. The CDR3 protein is CASSFGTSGGQVFTGELFF. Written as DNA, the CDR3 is TGTGCCAGCAGCTTTGGCACTAGCGGGGGGCAGGTCTTCACCGGGGAGCTGTTTTTT.

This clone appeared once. In DNA form, the CDR3 reads TGTGCCAGCAGCCCGGGACAGAGTAATGAAAAACTGTTTTTT. This codes for CASSPGQSNEKLFF. The chain links TRBV11-3 to TRBJ1-4, with 7 bases aligning to TRBD1. The CDR3 consists of 14 residues. V dropped 5 bases and J dropped 4; count of bases not matched to a gene: 4. Germline values: CDR1 SGHNT, CDR2 YENEEA.

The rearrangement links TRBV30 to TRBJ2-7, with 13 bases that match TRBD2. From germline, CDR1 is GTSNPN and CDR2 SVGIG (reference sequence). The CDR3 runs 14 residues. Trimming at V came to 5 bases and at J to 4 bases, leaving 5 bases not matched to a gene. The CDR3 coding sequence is TGTGCCTGGCGACTAGCGGGGGGTCAGTACGAGCAGTACTTC. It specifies CAWRLAGGQYEQYF. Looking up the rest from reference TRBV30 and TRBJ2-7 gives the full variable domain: SQTIHQWPATLVQPVGSPLSLECTVEGTSNPNLYWYRQAAGRGLQLLFYSVGIGQISSEVPQNLSASRPQDRQFILSSKKLLLSDSGFYLCAWRLAGGQYEQYFGPGTRLTVT.

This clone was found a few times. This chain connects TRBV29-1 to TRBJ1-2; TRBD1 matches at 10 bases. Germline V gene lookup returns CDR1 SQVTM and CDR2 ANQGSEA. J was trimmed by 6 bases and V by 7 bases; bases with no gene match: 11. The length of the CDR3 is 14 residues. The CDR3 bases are TGCAGCGCGGTCCCCGGGACAGGGGTCCATGGCTACACCTTC. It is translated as CSAVPGTGVHGYTF.

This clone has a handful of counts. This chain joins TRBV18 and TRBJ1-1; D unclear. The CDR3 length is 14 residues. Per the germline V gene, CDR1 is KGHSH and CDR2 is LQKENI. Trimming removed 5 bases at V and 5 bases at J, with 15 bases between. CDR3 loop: CASSSIDPRTEAFF. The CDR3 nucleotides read TGTGCCAGCTCATCGATAGACCCGCGGACTGAAGCTTTCTTT.

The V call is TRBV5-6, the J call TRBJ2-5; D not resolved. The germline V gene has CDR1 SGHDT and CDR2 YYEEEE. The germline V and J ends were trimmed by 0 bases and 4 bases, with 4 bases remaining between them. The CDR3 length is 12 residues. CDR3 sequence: CASSLARETQYF. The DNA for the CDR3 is TGTGCCAGCAGCTTGGCCCGAGAGACCCAGTACTTC.

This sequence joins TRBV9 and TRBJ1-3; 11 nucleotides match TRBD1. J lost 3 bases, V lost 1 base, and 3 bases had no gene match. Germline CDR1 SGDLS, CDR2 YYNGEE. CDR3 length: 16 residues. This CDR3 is CASSVRGTGGGNTIYF. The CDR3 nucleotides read TGTGCCAGCAGCGTAAGGGGGACAGGGGGTGGAAACACCATATATTTT.

The CDR3 region is CASSPYGTGGSGYTF. CDR3 sequence (DNA): TGTGCCAGCTCACCGTATGGGACAGGGGGCAGTGGCTACACCTTC. The chain recombines TRBV18 with TRBJ1-2; the match to TRBD1 covers 12 bases. CDR1 and CDR2 (germline): KGHSH, LQKENI. After removal of 3 bases from V and 7 bases from J, the junction contained 6 bases not matched to a gene. This CDR3 is 15 amino acids long. Variable domain in full (rest from reference TRBV18 and TRBJ1-2): NAGVMQNPRHLVRRRGQEARLRCSPMKGHSHVYWYRQLPEEGLKFMVYLQKENIIDESGMPKERFSAEFPKEGPSILRIQQVVRGDSAAYFCASSPYGTGGSGYTFGSGTRLTVV.

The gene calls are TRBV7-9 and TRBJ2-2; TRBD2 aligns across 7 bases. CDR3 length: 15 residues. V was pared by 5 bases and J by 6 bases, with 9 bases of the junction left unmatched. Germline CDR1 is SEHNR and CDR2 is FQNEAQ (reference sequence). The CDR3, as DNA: TGTGCCAGCAGCCCAACTAGCGAGGGAGCCGGGGAGCTGTTTTTT. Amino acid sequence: CASSPTSEGAGELFF.

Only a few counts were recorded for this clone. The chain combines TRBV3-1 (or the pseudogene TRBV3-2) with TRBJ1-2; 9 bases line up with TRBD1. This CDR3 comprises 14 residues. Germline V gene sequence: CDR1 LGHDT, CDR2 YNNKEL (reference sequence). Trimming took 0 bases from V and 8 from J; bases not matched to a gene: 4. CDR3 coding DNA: TGTGCCAGCAGCCAAGATAGGACAGGGGTAGGCTACACCTTC. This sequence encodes CASSQDRTGVGYTF.